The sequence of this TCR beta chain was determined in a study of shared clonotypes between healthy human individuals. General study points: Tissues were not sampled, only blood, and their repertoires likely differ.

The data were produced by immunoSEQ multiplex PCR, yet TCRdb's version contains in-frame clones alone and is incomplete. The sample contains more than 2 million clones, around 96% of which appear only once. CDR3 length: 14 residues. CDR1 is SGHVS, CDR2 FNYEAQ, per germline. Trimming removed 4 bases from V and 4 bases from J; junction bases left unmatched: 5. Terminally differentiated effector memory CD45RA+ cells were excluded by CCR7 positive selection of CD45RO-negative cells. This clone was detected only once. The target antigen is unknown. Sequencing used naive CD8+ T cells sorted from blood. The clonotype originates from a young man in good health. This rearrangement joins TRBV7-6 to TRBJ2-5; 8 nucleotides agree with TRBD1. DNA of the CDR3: TGTGCCAGCAGCTGGACAGGGCGAGGAGAGACCCAGTACTTC. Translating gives CASSWTGRGETQYF.